This entry describes one T cell receptor (beta chain). The source of the sample is a study of blood T cell repertoires in COVID-19. On the study more broadly: Samples of COVID-19 (acute and convalescent) were obtained from the United States, Italy and Spain.

Trimming took 8 bases from V and 7 from J; bases not matched to a gene: 13. The CDR3 covers 15 residues. CDR1 ENHRY and CDR2 SYGVKD come from the germline V gene. Some clones are missing from TCRdb's copy, which holds only in-frame ones; the method was immunoSEQ multiplex PCR. The profile covers around 82,000 clones, with roughly 90% appearing a single time and around 12% taken by the ten largest. The sequenced sample was peripheral blood. The receptor comes from a man between 65 and 80 years old with active or convalescent COVID-19. The V and J genes are TRBV10-3 and TRBJ1-2; 10 positions match TRBD1. CDR3: CAIGGQGSYNFGYTF. In nucleotides, the CDR3 is TGTGCCATCGGGGGACAGGGGTCGTACAATTTTGGCTACACCTTC.